These T cell receptor beta chains were read from a single sample in a study of blood T cell repertoires in COVID-19. Method: immunoSEQ multiplex PCR; TCRdb's copy keeps in-frame clones and lacks some. In the table there are roughly 410,000 clones, about 89% of which are singletons. Input material: peripheral blood. These receptors were taken from a woman aged 60 to 75 with COVID-19, enrolled during active disease. Both conserved end residues are part of each CDR3.

>TRBV9|TRBJ2-7
CASSGSGGAAEQYF
>TRBV7-3|TRBJ2-2
CASSSGPGGNTGELFF
>TRBV4-1|TRBJ1-1
CASSPLYRDGNTEAFF
>TRBV7-2|TRBJ2-1
CASSWTSGGGGEQFF
>TRBV5-1|TRBJ1-1
CASSDKGAEDTEAFF
>TRBV6-5|TRBJ2-4
CASRLSGLVDIQYF
>TRBV6-1|TRBJ2-7
CASSEVGQGYEQYF
>TRBV7-2|TRBJ1-1
CASSTHRVLNTEAFF
>TRBV5-1|TRBJ1-2
CASSYTGLANYGYTF
>TRBV7-3|TRBJ2-4
CASSLGGGGQGNIQYF